Included here is one TCR beta chain sequence, with context. The data were produced by immunoSEQ multiplex PCR, yet TCRdb's version contains in-frame clones alone and is incomplete. The repertoire holds about 110,000 clones, with 89% as singletons. The sample comes from a study of PD-1 blockade in classical Hodgkin lymphoma. Brentuximab vedotin exposure varied among the patients, all of whom had relapsed after autologous stem cell transplantation. Per the germline V gene, CDR1 is MGHRA and CDR2 is YSYEKL. Trimming cost V 4 bases and J 2 bases; bases outside gene matches: 3. This CDR3 contains 16 residues.

This sequence joins TRBV4-1 and TRBJ2-3, with 13 bases aligning to TRBD2. The receptor comes from a human donor with classical Hodgkin lymphoma. The source was peripheral blood mononuclear cells (PBMCs), collected before the second cycle of nivolumab. CDR3 sequence reads: CASSPGLAGITDTQYF. The CDR3 bases are TGCGCCAGCAGCCCGGGACTAGCGGGGATCACAGATACGCAGTATTTT.